This TCR beta chain comes out of a study of blood T cell repertoires in COVID-19. Study-level background: Donors in the United States, Italy and Spain gave samples during acute or convalescent COVID-19. Sample material is recorded as cDNA or gDNA derived from T cells, B-cell-depleted T cells, or PBMCs.

The CDR3 is 13 amino acids. Trimming stripped 10 bases from V and 2 bases from J, with 12 bases between. Germline assignment: CDR1 LNHDA and CDR2 SQIVND (reference sequence). This table comes from immunoSEQ multiplex PCR, and its TCRdb copy is limited to in-frame clones, with some not included. Of fewer than 120,000 clones in the sample, approximately 70% were seen once. Material for sequencing was peripheral blood. The gene calls are TRBV19 and TRBJ2-1, with D perhaps TRBD1 (5 bases). The sequence was collected from a woman aged 55 to 70 with acute or convalescent COVID-19. The CDR3 DNA sequence: TGTGCCACAATGGACATAGCCTACAATGAGCAGTTCTTC. Its translation is CATMDIAYNEQFF.